These 12 T cell receptor beta chains were all obtained from the same sample, sequenced in a study of cytomegalovirus exposure and HLA in healthy donors (dated by TCRdb to about 2017). The method behind the library was the immunoSEQ multiplex PCR assay. The table comes from immuneACCESS by way of TCRdb, which keeps in-frame sequences with V and J called. Part of the clones is missing from these tables; in studies checked, under half for an unresolved V gene and the rest for unknown reasons. In all, the sample holds almost 200,000 clones, and 80% to 90% of those were seen once. 1% to 1.5% of the sample is in the top ten clones. What was sequenced was PBMCs. These receptor sequences come from a woman aged 25 to 39 in good health and CMV-seronegative.

V gene TRBV18 combines with J gene TRBJ1-3, with TRBD1 matching over 10 bases. This CDR3 has 14 residues. J gave up 6 bases and V 4 bases, and 3 bases lay outside the gene matches. Per the germline V gene, CDR1 is KGHSH and CDR2 is LQKENI. The CDR3 sequence is CASSLGTGVNTIYF. CDR3 DNA: TGTGCCAGCTCACTCGGGACAGGGGTAAACACCATATATTTT.

The chain links TRBV5-6 to TRBJ1-1; 7 bases are a match to TRBD1. The CDR3 covers 16 residues. The germline V gene has CDR1 SGHDT and CDR2 YYEEEE. With V trimmed by 0 bases and J by 2 bases, 7 bases remained unmatched. CDR3 coding DNA: TGTGCCAGCAGCTTGGGACAGGGTCGAGTTAACACTGAAGCTTTCTTT. This sequence encodes CASSLGQGRVNTEAFF.

The chain uses TRBV18 and TRBJ2-7; TRBD1 agrees at 10 bases. The CDR3 length is 15 residues. J gave up 1 base and V 3 bases, and 3 bases lay outside the gene matches. Germline assignment: CDR1 KGHSH and CDR2 LQKENI. CDR3 nucleotides: TGTGCCAGCTCACCCGGGACAGGGGCATCCTACGAGCAGTACTTC. As protein: CASSPGTGASYEQYF.

This clone was detected a few times. This rearrangement joins TRBV30 to TRBJ2-7; the match to TRBD2 covers 7 bases. V dropped 0 bases and J dropped 0; count of bases not matched to a gene: 5. The CDR3 contains 15 residues. From germline, CDR1 is GTSNPN and CDR2 SVGIG (reference sequence). The CDR3 spells CAWSVLASSSYEQYF. Here the CDR3 DNA reads TGTGCCTGGAGTGTACTAGCGAGCAGCTCCTACGAGCAGTACTTC.

The DNA of the CDR3 is TGTGCCAGCAGCCCTCTCGTGGGGGGGAACACTGAAGCTTTCTTT. Translated, it gives CASSPLVGGNTEAFF. This chain joins TRBV5-4 and TRBJ1-1, with a tentative D call TRBD1 (5 bases). Germline V gene lookup returns CDR1 SGHNT and CDR2 YYREEE (reference sequence). V was pared by 4 bases and J by 1 base, with 14 bases between. The CDR3 runs 15 residues. Full variable domain (remainder filled in from reference TRBV5-4 and TRBJ1-1): ETGVTQSPTHLIKTRGQQVTLRCSSQSGHNTVSWYQQALGQGPQFIFQYYREEENGRGNFPPRFSGLQFPNYSSELNVNALELDDSALYLCASSPLVGGNTEAFFGQGTRLTVV.

The chain is built from TRBV27 and TRBJ2-7; possibly TRBD1 for D (5 bases). The CDR3 extends over 12 amino acids. The V end lost 7 bases, the J end lost 2 bases, and 9 bases lay between the germline ends. CDR1 is MNHEY and CDR2 is SMNVEV in the germline V gene (reference sequence). The CDR3 nucleotides are TGTGCCAGCAAAGCAGGGCCCTACGAGCAGTACTTC. Its translation: CASKAGPYEQYF.

The genes are TRBV27 and TRBJ2-7, with no clear D. Germline CDR1 is MNHEY and CDR2 is SMNVEV (reference sequence). With 5 bases removed from V and 0 bases from J, the gap between germline ends came to 11 bases. The CDR3 runs 14 residues. The chain's CDR3 is CASSQQQVSYEQYF. The CDR3 DNA follows: TGTGCCAGCAGTCAACAGCAGGTCTCCTACGAGCAGTACTTC.

Here the CDR3 DNA reads TGTGCCAGTAGTATGGCTAGCGGGGCCTACGAGCAGTACTTC. Residues: CASSMASGAYEQYF. The gene calls are TRBV19 and TRBJ2-7; 9 bases map to TRBD2. Per germline, CDR1 LNHDA and CDR2 SQIVND (reference sequence). The CDR3 spans 14 residues. The trim removed 3 bases at V and 2 bases at J, leaving 2 bases unmatched.

The J gene is TRBJ1-2, the V gene TRBV28; 11 positions match TRBD1. Per germline, CDR1 MDHEN and CDR2 SYDVKM. The CDR3 runs to 15 residues. With V trimmed by 4 bases and J by 7 bases, 8 bases remained unmatched. The CDR3 loop is CASSSGQGAMGGYTF. Here the CDR3 DNA reads TGTGCCAGCAGTTCCGGACAGGGGGCAATGGGTGGCTACACCTTC.

The DNA for the CDR3 is TGTGCCAGCAGCGATGGTGGACTAGCGGGAGGGGAAGAGCAGTACTTC. Translation gives CASSDGGLAGGEEQYF. The rearrangement links TRBV2 to TRBJ2-7, with 15 bases lining up with TRBD2. The CDR3 totals 16 residues. Germline V CDR1 and CDR2: SNHLY, FYNNEI. V lost 6 bases and J lost 7; bases outside the gene matches: 10.

The rearrangement links TRBV18 to TRBJ1-5; the match to TRBD1 covers 9 bases. The CDR3 length is 18 residues. The trim removed 4 bases at V and 0 bases at J, leaving 10 bases unmatched. Looked up from germline, CDR1 is KGHSH and CDR2 is LQKENI. This chain's CDR3 is CASSLTRTGDYSNQPQHF. Written as DNA, the CDR3 is TGTGCCAGCTCACTAACCCGGACAGGGGATTATAGCAATCAGCCCCAGCATTTT.

This chain connects TRBV5-1 to TRBJ2-5; D unclear. V lost 0 bases and J 2 bases, leaving 11 bases between the germline ends. Germline CDR1 SGHRS, CDR2 YFSETQ. CDR3 size: 15 residues. The CDR3 DNA follows: TGCGCCAGCAGCTTGGCAGTCTCCGGGCAAGAGACCCAGTACTTC. Protein sequence: CASSLAVSGQETQYF.